The 27 T cell receptor beta chains in this list originate from one sample, sequenced in a study of blood T cell repertoires in COVID-19 (dated by TCRdb to about 2020). The library was built by means of the immunoSEQ multiplex PCR assay. In its TCRdb copy, this immuneACCESS table keeps in-frame sequences only and misses some clones. Where compared with another copy, unresolved V genes explain less than half of these, and the others have no known cause. Here the sample has approximately 300,000 clones; about 89% occur a single time. The ten largest clones add up to around 0.84% of the sample. The specimen was peripheral blood. These receptors were taken from a man aged 25 to 40 with acute or convalescent COVID-19.

The chain joins TRBV28 to TRBJ2-6; D gene ambiguous. The CDR3 is 17 residues long. Germline-derived CDR1 and CDR2 are MDHEN and SYDVKM. Between the trimmed V and J ends, which lost 6 bases and 0 bases, there was a span of 15 bases. In DNA form, the CDR3 reads TGTGCCAGCAGCTCATACTACCTGAGCTCTGGGGCCAACGTCCTGACTTTC. Its translation is CASSSYYLSSGANVLTF.

The chain uses TRBV13 and TRBJ1-3, with D perhaps matching TRBD1 (6 bases). V lost 4 bases and J 1 base, leaving 8 bases between the germline ends. The CDR3 has 14 residues. The germline gives CDR1 PRHDT, CDR2 FYEKMQ (reference sequence). DNA for the CDR3: TGTGCCAGCAGCTCAACAGGGTCTGGAAACACCATATATTTT. This codes for CASSSTGSGNTIYF. The variable domain in full, with the rest retrieved from reference TRBV13 and TRBJ1-3, is AAGVIQSPRHLIKEKRETATLKCYPIPRHDTVYWYQQGPGQDPQFLISFYEKMQSDKGSIPDRFSAQQFSDYHSELNMSSLELGDSALYFCASSSTGSGNTIYFGEGSWLTVV.

This rearrangement joins TRBV28 to TRBJ1-2; maybe TRBD1 (5 bases). The V end was cut by 7 bases, the J end by 6 bases, with 15 bases between. Germline values: CDR1 MDHEN, CDR2 SYDVKM. This CDR3 region has 13 residues. The CDR3 DNA follows: TGTGCCAGCACCACCGGGACTCCCGATGGCTACACCTTC. This gives the protein CASTTGTPDGYTF.

V gene TRBV3-1 (or the pseudogene TRBV3-2) combines with J gene TRBJ1-4, with a possible D match to TRBD1 (5 bases). CDR3 length equals 15 residues. V lost 2 bases and J lost 8, with 15 bases in between. The V gene's germline CDR1 is LGHDT and CDR2 YNNKEL (reference sequence). The CDR3 nucleotides are TGTGCCAGCAGCCAAATGGCGGGGACGGGGGAAAAACTGTTTTTT. It translates to CASSQMAGTGEKLFF.

V is TRBV5-1 and J is TRBJ1-5; D is uncertain. The germline CDR1 and CDR2 sequences are SGHRS and YFSETQ. The CDR3 spans 11 residues. V was clipped by 1 base and J by 8 bases, with 4 bases between them. The CDR3 sequence: CASSLLKPQHF. The CDR3 DNA is TGCGCCAGCAGCTTGCTAAAGCCCCAGCATTTT.

This chain joins TRBV11-1 and TRBJ1-1; unclear D gene. The CDR3 totals 14 residues. Trimming took off 5 bases at V and 5 bases at J, with 15 bases between the two ends. Per the germline V gene, CDR1 is SGHAT and CDR2 is FQDESV (reference sequence). CDR3 sequence (DNA): TGTGCCAGCAGCCGAACATTCGAGGGAACTGAAGCTTTCTTT. Residues: CASSRTFEGTEAFF.

This clone was observed once. V and J are TRBV4-2 and TRBJ2-2, with 9 bases lining up with TRBD1. CDR1 is LGHNA and CDR2 is YNFKEQ in the germline V gene. The CDR3 totals 16 residues. With 2 bases clipped from V and 5 bases from J, the junction kept 6 bases outside the gene matches. The CDR3 loop is CASSQLRTGDTGELFF. In DNA, the CDR3 is TGTGCCAGCAGCCAACTCAGGACAGGGGATACCGGGGAGCTGTTTTTT.

This chain links TRBV5-5 with TRBJ2-1, with TRBD1 matching over 11 bases. This CDR3 has 15 residues. Trimming cost V 4 bases and J 6 bases; bases outside gene matches: 6. Germline V CDR1 and CDR2: SGHKS, YYEKEE (reference sequence). The CDR3 DNA reads as TGTGCCAGCAGCCCCGGGACAGGGGGATCCAATGAGCAGTTCTTC. Protein product: CASSPGTGGSNEQFF.

This chain uses TRBV6-5 with TRBJ2-1, with TRBD1 identical over 7 bases. CDR3 size: 15 residues. The junction had 13 bases not matched to a gene; V was cut back by 6 bases and J by 8 bases. Germline values: CDR1 MNHEY, CDR2 SVGAGI. CDR3 sequence: CASRPTGTPRDEQFF. Written as DNA, the CDR3 is TGTGCCAGCAGGCCGACAGGGACCCCAAGGGATGAGCAGTTCTTC.

V usage is TRBV2 and J usage is TRBJ1-2, with 8 bases fitting TRBD1. This CDR3 comprises 15 residues. The germline CDR1 and CDR2 sequences are SNHLY and FYNNEI. V shed 6 bases and J 7 bases; nucleotides not matched to a gene: 13. The CDR3 is CASRPGQGEVGGYTF. In nucleotides, the CDR3 is TGTGCCAGCAGACCCGGACAGGGAGAGGTTGGTGGCTACACCTTC.

The chain carries TRBV7-9 and TRBJ1-5; 7 bases are shared with TRBD1. Trimming cost V 3 bases and J 5 bases; bases outside gene matches: 4. CDR3 length: 14 amino acids. CDR1 and CDR2 from the germline V gene are SEHNR and FQNEAQ (reference sequence). The CDR3 DNA follows: TGTGCCAGCAGCTTGAAAGGGACAGATCAGCCCCAGCATTTT. Its translation: CASSLKGTDQPQHF.

The gene calls are TRBV9 and TRBJ2-1, with 8 bases identical to TRBD2. CDR3 size: 15 residues. J gave up 4 bases and V 0 bases, and 3 bases lay outside the gene matches. Germline assignment: CDR1 SGDLS and CDR2 YYNGEE. CDR3 sequence: CASSVAGGPYNEQFF. Here the CDR3 DNA reads TGTGCCAGCAGCGTAGCGGGGGGGCCTTACAATGAGCAGTTCTTC.

This clone showed up just a few times. CDR3 sequence: CASRDLQGNQPQHF. The CDR3 DNA reads TGTGCCAGCAGGGACCTCCAGGGGAATCAGCCCCAGCATTTT. The rearrangement links TRBV6-5 to TRBJ1-5; TRBD1 is a possible D gene (6 bases). This CDR3 is built from 14 residues. Between the trimmed V and J ends, which lost 6 bases and 4 bases, there was a span of 13 bases. Germline V gene data show CDR1 as MNHEY and CDR2 as SVGAGI.

This chain links TRBV4-1 with TRBJ2-1, with D hard to call. The CDR3 runs to 14 residues. Germline values: CDR1 MGHRA, CDR2 YSYEKL. Trimming left V 0 bases short and J 2 bases short, with 5 bases between. The CDR3 loop is CASSQESPYNEQFF. In DNA form, the CDR3 reads TGCGCCAGCAGCCAAGAGAGTCCCTACAATGAGCAGTTCTTC.

The V gene is TRBV19, the J gene TRBJ1-2; 7 bases agree with TRBD1. The J segment lost 8 bases and the V segment lost 7 bases, leaving 10 bases of the junction unmatched. The CDR3 has 13 residues. Germline CDR1 is LNHDA and CDR2 is SQIVND (reference sequence). Here the CDR3 DNA reads TGTGCCAGTACCCCCCGGGACAGTTACGGCTACACCTTC. Its protein product is CASTPRDSYGYTF.

The rearrangement links TRBV11-2 to TRBJ2-1; TRBD1 matches at 8 bases. The CDR3 is 15 amino acids. Germline lookup yields CDR1 SGHAT and CDR2 FQNNGV. The V segment lost 6 bases and the J segment 0 bases; nucleotides outside the gene matches: 4. DNA of the CDR3: TGTGCCAGCAGGCGCACAGGGGGCTCCTACAATGAGCAGTTCTTC. It translates to CASRRTGGSYNEQFF.

The rearrangement uses TRBV15 and TRBJ1-6, with 9 bases aligning to TRBD1. V was pared by 2 bases and J by 8 bases, with 4 bases of the junction left unmatched. CDR1 is LNHNV, CDR2 YYDKDF, per germline (reference sequence). The CDR3 is 15 residues long. CDR3 protein: CATSRIRQGDSPLHF. DNA for the CDR3: TGTGCCACCAGCAGAATAAGACAGGGGGATTCACCCCTCCACTTT.

The chain employs TRBV3-1 (or the pseudogene TRBV3-2) and TRBJ2-5; tentatively, D is TRBD1 (6 bases). V was cut by 7 bases and J by 2 bases, with 17 bases left in between. CDR1 and CDR2 from the germline V gene are LGHDT and YNNKEL (reference sequence). The CDR3 runs 15 residues. The CDR3 DNA reads TGTGCCAGCAACCCCGGTGGACAGCCACAAGAGACCCAGTACTTC. As protein: CASNPGGQPQETQYF.

This chain uses TRBV9 with TRBJ2-3; tentatively, D is TRBD2 (5 bases). CDR1 SGDLS and CDR2 YYNGEE come from the germline V gene. V was clipped by 0 bases and J by 5 bases, with 13 bases between them. The CDR3 is 15 amino acids. The chain's CDR3 is CASSVGGPHGDTQYF. The CDR3 DNA sequence: TGTGCCAGCAGCGTAGGAGGGCCACACGGAGATACGCAGTATTTT.

V usage is TRBV7-2 and J usage is TRBJ1-1, with D unresolved. The CDR3 spans 15 residues. V was trimmed by 1 base and J by 1 base, leaving 10 bases between them. Looked up from germline, CDR1 is SGHTA and CDR2 is FQGNSA. The CDR3 region is CASSLVSVRNTEAFF. CDR3 nucleotide sequence: TGTGCCAGCAGCTTAGTGTCCGTTCGGAACACTGAAGCTTTCTTT.

This clone appeared once. The chain links TRBV19 to TRBJ2-7; 9 bases are a match to TRBD2. Germline assignment: CDR1 LNHDA and CDR2 SQIVND (reference sequence). V lost 5 bases to trimming and J lost 3 bases; unmatched junction nucleotides: 8. The CDR3 extends over 15 amino acids. CDR3 in DNA: TGTGCCAGTAGTGTCCAAGCGGGAGGTCGCTACGAGCAGTACTTC. Translated, it gives CASSVQAGGRYEQYF. Supplemented by reference TRBV19 and TRBJ2-7, the full variable domain reads DGGITQSPKYLFRKEGQNVTLSCEQNLNHDAMYWYRQDPGQGLRLIYYSQIVNDFQKGDIAEGYSVSREKKESFPLTVTSAQKNPTAFYLCASSVQAGGRYEQYFGPGTRLTVT.

V usage is TRBV30 and J usage is TRBJ2-3; maybe TRBD1 (5 bases). Germline lookup yields CDR1 GTSNPN and CDR2 SVGIG (reference sequence). Trimming took 3 bases from V and 6 from J, leaving 10 bases between them. This CDR3 region has 12 residues. The CDR3 coding sequence is TGTGCCTGGAGCCTGGGGCTGGATACGCAGTATTTT. Translating gives CAWSLGLDTQYF. The variable domain in full, completed from reference TRBV30 and TRBJ2-3, reads SQTIHQWPATLVQPVGSPLSLECTVEGTSNPNLYWYRQAAGRGLQLLFYSVGIGQISSEVPQNLSASRPQDRQFILSSKKLLLSDSGFYLCAWSLGLDTQYFGPGTRLTVL.

The rearrangement links TRBV28 to TRBJ2-2; D is undetermined. Trimming stripped 9 bases from V and 5 bases from J, with 4 bases between. Germline loops: CDR1 MDHEN, CDR2 SYDVKM. CDR3 length equals 10 residues. CDR3 sequence (DNA): TGTGCCAGTAAAACCGGGGAGCTGTTTTTT. It translates to CASKTGELFF.

The rearrangement uses TRBV27 and TRBJ2-7; perhaps TRBD2 as D (6 bases). The CDR3 contains 14 residues. The germline V gene has CDR1 MNHEY and CDR2 SMNVEV (reference sequence). The ends were cut back, 0 bases at V and 3 bases at J, with 9 bases in the middle. The CDR3 loop reads CASSLSGLIYEQYF. The DNA of the CDR3 is TGTGCCAGCAGTTTATCAGGACTAATCTACGAGCAGTACTTC.

J is TRBJ2-7 and V is TRBV20-1; weak D call: TRBD1 (6 bases). Trimming pared 3 bases from V and 5 bases from J, leaving 14 bases between. CDR1 and CDR2 from the germline V gene are DFQATT and SNEGSKA (reference sequence). The CDR3 covers 13 residues. The CDR3 DNA follows: TGCAGTGCTAGTATTTTGGGGACACACGAGCAGTACTTC. Its protein product is CSASILGTHEQYF.

The chain has TRBV5-1 and TRBJ2-5; 9 bases map to TRBD2. V was clipped by 4 bases and J by 4 bases; unmatched bases: 8. Per the germline V gene, CDR1 is SGHRS and CDR2 is YFSETQ. This CDR3 comprises 15 residues. The chain's CDR3 is CASSKTGTSLETQYF. In nucleotides, the CDR3 is TGCGCCAGCAGCAAAACCGGGACTAGCCTAGAGACCCAGTACTTC.

The rearrangement joins TRBV6-4 to TRBJ2-1; TRBD2 matches 13 bases. The CDR3 is 16 residues long. Germline V gives CDR1 MRHNA, CDR2 SNTAGT. J was trimmed by 1 base and V by 5 bases; bases with no gene match: 2. Here the CDR3 DNA reads TGTGCCAGCAGTCTGACTAGCGGGGGGTCCTACAATGAGCAGTTCTTC. It encodes CASSLTSGGSYNEQFF.